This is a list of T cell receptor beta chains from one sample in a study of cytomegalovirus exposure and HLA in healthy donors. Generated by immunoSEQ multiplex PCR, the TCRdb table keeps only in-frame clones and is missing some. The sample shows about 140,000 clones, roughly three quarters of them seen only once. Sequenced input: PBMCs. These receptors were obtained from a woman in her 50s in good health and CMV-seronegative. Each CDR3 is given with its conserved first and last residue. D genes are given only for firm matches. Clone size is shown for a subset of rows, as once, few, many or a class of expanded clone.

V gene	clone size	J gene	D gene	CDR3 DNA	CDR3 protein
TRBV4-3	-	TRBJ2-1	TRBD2	TGCGCCAGCAGCCACCTAGCGGGGTCCTACAATGAGCAGTTCTTC	CASSHLAGSYNEQFF
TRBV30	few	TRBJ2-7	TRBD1	TGTGCCTGGAGCACTACAGGGGACGAGCAGTACTTC	CAWSTTGDEQYF
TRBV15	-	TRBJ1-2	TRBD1	TGTGCCACCAGCGGTCCCGGGACAGGGGCCTATGGCTACACCTTC	CATSGPGTGAYGYTF
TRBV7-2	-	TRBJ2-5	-	TGTGCCAGCAGCTCCCTTGGGGGGATCGAGACCCAGTACTTC	CASSSLGGIETQYF
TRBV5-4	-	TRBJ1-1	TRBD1	TGTGCCAGCAGGCGCAACTGGGGTTCGCGGGACAGCAACATGAACACTGAAGCTTTCTTT	CASRRNWGSRDSNMNTEAFF
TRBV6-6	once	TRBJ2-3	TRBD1	TGTGCCAGCAGGATGGACAGGGGGCCGGATACGCAGTATTTT	CASRMDRGPDTQYF
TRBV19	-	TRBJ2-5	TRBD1	TGTGCCAGTAGTATCCCCCGGGACAGGGGAGGAGAGACCCAGTACTTC	CASSIPRDRGGETQYF
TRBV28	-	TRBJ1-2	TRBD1	TGTGCCAGCTGGGGTCTGGGACAGGAGGGCTATGGCTACACCTTC	CASWGLGQEGYGYTF
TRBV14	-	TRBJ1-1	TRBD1	TGTGCCAGCAGCCGAGGACAGGGGGCCGGCACTGAAGCTTTCTTT	CASSRGQGAGTEAFF
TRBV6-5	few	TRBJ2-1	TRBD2	TGTGCCAGCAGAACTAGCGGGGGCAATGAGCAGTTCTTC	CASRTSGGNEQFF
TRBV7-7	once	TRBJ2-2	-	TGTGCTAGCAGCTTAGGGGCAGGCTCGAACACCGGGGAGCTGTTTTTT	CASSLGAGSNTGELFF
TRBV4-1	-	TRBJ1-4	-	TGCGCCAGCAGCCAAGGTCCCAGGCCTCAACGTGAAAAACTGTTTTTT	CASSQGPRPQREKLFF
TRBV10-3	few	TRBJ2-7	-	TGTGCCATCGGGGGGTTCTTCGAGCAGTACTTC	CAIGGFFEQYF